One and the same sample provided the 9 T cell receptor beta chains below, sequenced in a study of graft-versus-host responses after intestinal transplantation. Data came from immunoSEQ multiplex PCR; TCRdb stores just in-frame clones and leaves some out. Among over 100,000 clones listed, 90% to 95% were seen once. These TCRs are of unknown antigen specificity. Sequencing was performed on unstimulated CD8+ T cells sorted from spleen or lymph node cells, taken before transplant. The receptors were sampled from a human donor who was the organ donor for an intestinal transplant.

On this clone: This specimen includes other DNA sequences encoding the same CDR3. The chain joins TRBV4-1 to TRBJ1-5; possibly TRBD1 for D (6 bases). The CDR3 extends over 15 amino acids. The V end lost 1 base, the J end lost 1 base, and 8 bases lay between the germline ends. Germline CDR1 and CDR2: MGHRA and YSYEKL. The CDR3 sequence: CASSQGRGSNQPQHF. In DNA form, the CDR3 reads TGCGCCAGCAGCCAAGGCAGGGGCAGCAATCAGCCCCAGCATTTT.

This rearrangement joins TRBV11-2 to TRBJ1-1, with TRBD1 matching 7 bases. CDR3 size: 17 residues. Germline V CDR1 and CDR2: SGHAT, FQNNGV. V trimming: 0 bases; J trimming: 4 bases; junction bases outside the gene matches: 11. This CDR3 reads CASSLERGGRGTTEAFF. The DNA of the CDR3 is TGTGCCAGCAGCTTAGAGAGGGGCGGCAGGGGGACCACTGAAGCTTTCTTT.

The chain carries TRBV7-9 and TRBJ2-1; the D is unclear. The CDR3 sequence is 16 residues long. Germline V gives CDR1 SEHNR, CDR2 FQNEAQ (reference sequence). V lost 8 bases to trimming and J lost 0 bases, with 17 bases between them. The CDR3 loop reads CASGLIGINSYNEQFF. CDR3 coding DNA: TGTGCCAGCGGCCTCATAGGGATCAACTCCTACAATGAGCAGTTCTTC.

J is TRBJ2-7 and V is TRBV7-8; D ambiguous. Trimming took 3 bases from V and 0 from J, leaving 6 bases between them. Germline CDR1 and CDR2: SGHVS and FQNEAQ. The CDR3 spans 13 residues. The CDR3 sequence is CASSFGASYEQYF. The DNA of the CDR3 is TGTGCCAGCAGCTTTGGAGCCTCCTACGAGCAGTACTTC.

This rearrangement joins TRBV2 to TRBJ2-7, with D tentatively TRBD2 (7 bases). The length of the CDR3 is 12 residues. The V gene's germline CDR1 is SNHLY and CDR2 FYNNEI. Trimming pared 8 bases from V and 2 bases from J, leaving 10 bases between. The CDR3 sequence: CASAGAAYEQYF. DNA of the CDR3: TGTGCCAGCGCGGGGGCGGCCTACGAGCAGTACTTC. Looking up the rest from reference TRBV2 and TRBJ2-7 gives the full variable domain: EPEVTQTPSHQVTQMGQEVILRCVPISNHLYFYWYRQILGQKVEFLVSFYNNEISEKSEIFDDQFSVERPDGSNFTLKIRSTKLEDSAMYFCASAGAAYEQYFGPGTRLTVT.

For the CDR3, the DNA is TGTGCCAGCAGCGGCGTTAGGGCCCAAGGGGAGCTGTTTTTT. Encoded protein: CASSGVRAQGELFF. V is TRBV9 and J is TRBJ2-2; the D is unclear. Germline values: CDR1 SGDLS, CDR2 YYNGEE. The CDR3 is 14 residues long. The V gene lost 3 bases and the J gene lost 8 bases, with 14 bases spanning the gap. Filled out from reference TRBV9 and TRBJ2-2, the complete variable domain reads DSGVTQTPKHLITATGQRVTLRCSPRSGDLSVYWYQQSLDQGLQFLIQYYNGEERAKGNILERFSAQQFPDLHSELNLSSLELGDSALYFCASSGVRAQGELFFGEGSRLTVL.

About this clone: This specimen includes other DNA sequences encoding the same CDR3. The V gene is TRBV15, the J gene TRBJ2-3; TRBD2 matches at 9 bases. The CDR3 is made up of 15 amino acids. Germline CDR1 LNHNV, CDR2 YYDKDF (reference sequence). The trim removed 3 bases at V and 1 base at J, leaving 2 bases unmatched. CDR3 protein: CATSSEREGTDTQYF. DNA for the CDR3: TGTGCCACCAGCAGCGAGCGGGAGGGCACAGATACGCAGTATTTT. Full variable domain (outside the CDR3, taken from reference TRBV15 and TRBJ2-3): DAMVIQNPRYQVTQFGKPVTLSCSQTLNHNVMYWYQQKSSQAPKLLFHYYDKDFNNEADTPDNFQSRRPNTSFCFLDIRSPGLGDTAMYLCATSSEREGTDTQYFGPGTRLTVL.

This rearrangement joins TRBV29-1 to TRBJ1-1, with D maybe TRBD1 (5 bases). The CDR3 spans 17 residues. CDR1 is SQVTM, CDR2 ANQGSEA, per germline. Deletions cut 3 bases from V and 3 bases from J, with 23 bases between. The CDR3 is CSVDPRRDLRLDTEAFF. As DNA, the CDR3 is TGCAGCGTTGACCCCCGCAGGGACCTCCGATTGGACACTGAAGCTTTCTTT.

The chain carries TRBV29-1 and TRBJ1-1; D call uncertain. The CDR3 is 19 amino acids. Per germline, CDR1 SQVTM and CDR2 ANQGSEA. V lost 2 bases and J 4 bases, leaving 29 bases between the germline ends. The DNA for the CDR3 is TGCAGCGTTGAACGCGTGGCCCTTTTGTTTTCCCTGAGAACCACTGAAGCTTTCTTT. This encodes CSVERVALLFSLRTTEAFF.